These 6 T cell receptor beta chains came from one sample sequenced in a study of T cell responses to AZD1222 COVID-19 vaccine. Clones were read by immunoSEQ multiplex PCR, and TCRdb kept only the in-frame ones, dropping some. Of about 110,000 clones in the sample, 91% were seen once. Specimen: peripheral blood, collected on day 0 of AZD1222 vaccination. The origin of the receptors is an adult in good health.

This clone was detected only a few times. This chain connects TRBV1 to TRBJ2-1; the DNA was not used to check the table's D call, TRBD2. TRBV1 is shown as a pseudogene. This CDR3 has 15 amino acids. Written as DNA, the CDR3 is TGCACCAGCAGCGTCCGGGACTGGGACTACAATGAGCAGTTCTTC. It translates to CTSSVRDWDYNEQFF.

This clone was seen a single time. J is TRBJ2-5 and V is TRBV2, with 14 bases that match TRBD2. J lost 5 bases, V lost 8 bases, and 10 bases had no gene match. This CDR3 spans 16 amino acids. Germline CDR1 reads SNHLY; CDR2 reads FYNNEI. CDR3 loop: CASYRLGLAGVETQYF. The CDR3 bases are TGTGCCAGCTACAGGCTGGGACTAGCGGGAGTGGAGACCCAGTACTTC.

The CDR3: CASSVKGTGGITGELFF. DNA of the CDR3: TGTGCCAGCAGCGTAAAGGGGACAGGGGGCATTACCGGGGAGCTGTTTTTT. The chain is built from TRBV9 and TRBJ2-2; the match to TRBD1 covers 12 bases. This CDR3 has 17 amino acids. With V trimmed by 1 base and J by 5 bases, 6 bases remained unmatched. The germline V gene encodes CDR1 SGDLS and CDR2 YYNGEE.

This sequence joins TRBV7-2 and TRBJ2-1; D is perhaps TRBD1 or TRBD2 (5 bases each). Trimming cost V 6 bases and J 0 bases, with 12 bases left between them. Germline V gene data show CDR1 as SGHTA and CDR2 as FQGNSA. The CDR3 spans 15 residues. This chain's CDR3 is CASRYPGSSYNEQFF. The CDR3 DNA reads TGTGCCAGCAGGTATCCAGGGAGCTCCTACAATGAGCAGTTCTTC.

The gene calls are TRBV7-2 and TRBJ2-7; D may be TRBD2 (5 bases). Looked up from germline, CDR1 is SGHTA and CDR2 is FQGNSA. With 1 base removed from V and 6 bases from J, the gap between germline ends came to 10 bases. The CDR3 has 13 amino acids. CDR3 sequence: CASSLGTRGEQYF. The CDR3 DNA reads TGTGCCAGCAGCTTAGGGACCCGGGGCGAGCAGTACTTC. Complete variable domain (other parts from reference TRBV7-2 and TRBJ2-7): GAGVSQSPSNKVTEKGKDVELRCDPISGHTALYWYRQSLGQGLEFLIYFQGNSAPDKSGLPSDRFSAERTGGSVSTLTIQRTQQEDSAVYLCASSLGTRGEQYFGPGTRLTVT.

There are many counts of this clone. The genes are TRBV6-1 and TRBJ1-1; 7 positions agree with TRBD1. V shed 2 bases, J shed 2 bases, and the junction held 5 bases outside the gene matches. The CDR3 has 15 amino acids. CDR1 is MNHNS, CDR2 SASEGT, per germline. CDR3 DNA: TGTGCCAGCAGTGAACCCCGACAGGGAAACACTGAAGCTTTCTTT. It is translated as CASSEPRQGNTEAFF.